This TCR beta chain was identified during a study of cytomegalovirus exposure and HLA in healthy donors. The PCR made use of 60 Vbeta and 13 Jbeta primers. Profiled with immunoSEQ multiplex PCR; TCRdb holds only in-frame clones, not every one. The profile covers 95,000 to 150,000 clones, with under 85% appearing a single time and 5.8% taken by the ten largest. The CDR3 is made up of 14 amino acids. Germline V gives CDR1 MNHEY, CDR2 SMNVEV (reference sequence). Trimming left V 5 bases short and J 2 bases short, with 12 bases between. The TCR sequence derives from a man aged 18 to 30 in good health and CMV-seropositive. The chain links TRBV27 to TRBJ1-1; the D gene is possibly TRBD1 (6 bases). Sequencing was done on a sample of PBMCs. DNA for the CDR3: TGTGCCAGCAGTCAACAGGGCACCAACACTGAAGCTTTCTTT. Translating it yields CASSQQGTNTEAFF.